Below are 25 T cell receptor beta chains sequenced from a single sample in a study of cytotoxic CD8 clonotypes in ibrutinib-treated CLL. Libraries were prepared by immunoSEQ multiplex PCR; TCRdb keeps only in-frame clonotypes and omits some of them. The top ten clones hold more than 6% of a sample with hundreds of thousands of clones, roughly 79% of them seen once. The source was PBMCs, collected before ibrutinib treatment. The source of these receptors is a human donor with chronic lymphocytic leukemia.

This chain links TRBV4-2 with TRBJ2-7, with D possibly being TRBD2 (5 bases). There are 14 residues in the CDR3. V lost 8 bases, J lost 0 bases, and 14 bases lay in between. Germline V gene data show CDR1 as LGHNA and CDR2 as YNFKEQ. The DNA of the CDR3 is TGTGCCAGCGCATCTGGAGGAAGCTCCTACGAGCAGTACTTC. Protein: CASASGGSSYEQYF.

The gene calls are TRBV27 and TRBJ2-7; 12 bases fit TRBD2. The CDR3 spans 14 residues. The V gene end was trimmed by 4 bases and the J gene end by 6 bases; junction bases not matched to a gene: 4. Germline assignment: CDR1 MNHEY and CDR2 SMNVEV (reference sequence). As DNA, the CDR3 is TGTGCCAGCAGTTCGACTAGCGGGAGTCTCGAGCAGTACTTC. Its protein product is CASSSTSGSLEQYF.

V and J are TRBV19 and TRBJ2-2; D perhaps matches TRBD2 (5 bases). V lost 4 bases and J lost 3, with 12 bases in between. Germline CDR1 LNHDA, CDR2 SQIVND (reference sequence). The CDR3 loop spans 15 amino acids. In DNA, the CDR3 is TGTGCCAGTAGTAGGGAGCAGATGTACACCGGGGAGCTGTTTTTT. Its protein is CASSREQMYTGELFF.

This clone was counted a few times. The genes are TRBV19 and TRBJ1-4; D is uncertain. The CDR3 runs 12 residues. Between the trimmed V and J ends, which lost 6 bases and 8 bases, there was a span of 10 bases. Germline CDR1 reads LNHDA; CDR2 reads SQIVND (reference sequence). The CDR3 spells CASRMMEEKLFF. In DNA form, the CDR3 reads TGTGCCAGTAGGATGATGGAAGAAAAACTGTTTTTT.

This clone was picked up one time. This sequence joins TRBV7-6 and TRBJ2-7, with 7 nucleotides matching TRBD2. The CDR3 has 16 amino acids. CDR1 SGHVS and CDR2 FNYEAQ come from the germline V gene. The J segment lost 0 bases and the V segment lost 5 bases, leaving 10 bases of the junction unmatched. DNA for the CDR3: TGTGCCAGCAGCCCAGGACTAGGTGGGACCTCCTACGAGCAGTACTTC. Residues: CASSPGLGGTSYEQYF.

V and J are TRBV7-9 and TRBJ2-3; TRBD1 is a possible D gene (5 bases). This CDR3 has 14 residues. The germline gives CDR1 SEHNR, CDR2 FQNEAQ (reference sequence). The V gene lost 1 base and the J gene lost 8 bases, with 13 bases spanning the gap. DNA of the CDR3: TGTGCCAGCAGCTTAGTAGGTCAAGGGGTTACGCAGTATTTT. Its translation: CASSLVGQGVTQYF.

This clone was observed a handful of times. The chain is built from TRBV28 and TRBJ1-5; maybe TRBD1 (5 bases). Germline V gene sequence: CDR1 MDHEN, CDR2 SYDVKM. CDR3 size: 13 residues. V gave up 5 bases and J gave up 5 bases, with 10 bases separating them. The CDR3 sequence is CASSKKGHQPQHF. CDR3 coding DNA: TGTGCCAGCAGTAAGAAGGGGCATCAGCCCCAGCATTTT.

The V gene is TRBV7-9, the J gene TRBJ2-1; 10 positions match TRBD1. The germline gives CDR1 SEHNR, CDR2 FQNEAQ (reference sequence). Trimming cost V 5 bases and J 4 bases; bases outside gene matches: 11. This CDR3 region has 17 residues. Here the CDR3 reads CASSRRKPGQGYNEQFF. The CDR3 nucleotides read TGTGCCAGCAGCAGGCGGAAACCGGGACAGGGGTACAATGAGCAGTTCTTC. The entire variable domain, with the rest obtained from reference TRBV7-9 and TRBJ2-1, is as follows: DTGVSQNPRHKITKRGQNVTFRCDPISEHNRLYWYRQTLGQGPEFLTYFQNEAQLEKSRLLSDRFSAERPKGSFSTLEIQRTEQGDSAMYLCASSRRKPGQGYNEQFFGPGTRLTVL.

This clone was observed a few times. The rearrangement joins TRBV9 to TRBJ1-3; perhaps TRBD1 as D (5 bases). The germline CDR1 and CDR2 sequences are SGDLS and YYNGEE. Trimming shortened V by 0 bases and J by 10 bases, and 14 bases separated the two germline ends. This CDR3 contains 14 residues. DNA of the CDR3: TGTGCCAGCAGCGTAGACCAGGGTTATAGTACCATATATTTT. Translated, it gives CASSVDQGYSTIYF.

This clone was seen a single time. J is TRBJ2-7 and V is TRBV2, with 7 bases identical to TRBD1. Trimming cost V 4 bases and J 4 bases; bases outside gene matches: 4. Germline V CDR1 and CDR2: SNHLY, FYNNEI. The CDR3 loop spans 13 amino acids. Here the CDR3 DNA reads TGTGCCAGCAGTGTAACAGGGGAGTACGAGCAGTACTTC. This translates into CASSVTGEYEQYF.

The chain uses TRBV11-2 and TRBJ2-7, with D unclear. The germline CDR1 and CDR2 sequences are SGHAT and FQNNGV. The CDR3 spans 12 residues. The V end was cut by 5 bases, the J end by 4 bases, with 9 bases between. The CDR3 reads CASSREGYEQYF. CDR3 nucleotides: TGTGCCAGCAGCAGGGAAGGGTACGAGCAGTACTTC.

V usage is TRBV4-1 and J usage is TRBJ2-7; 8 nucleotides match TRBD2. This CDR3 contains 17 residues. The germline V gene encodes CDR1 MGHRA and CDR2 YSYEKL. V shed 4 bases, J shed 6 bases, and the junction held 17 bases outside the gene matches. Here the CDR3 reads CASSPGLRAGDGVEQYF. The CDR3 nucleotides read TGCGCCAGCAGCCCCGGACTCAGAGCGGGAGACGGGGTCGAGCAGTACTTC.

The gene calls are TRBV6-1 and TRBJ2-3; the match to TRBD1 covers 8 bases. Germline V gene sequence: CDR1 MNHNS, CDR2 SASEGT. J gave up 2 bases and V 3 bases, and 10 bases lay outside the gene matches. The CDR3 totals 17 residues. CDR3 residues: CASSEVDRGLNTDTQYF. DNA of the CDR3: TGTGCCAGCAGTGAGGTAGACAGGGGCCTTAACACAGATACGCAGTATTTT.

This chain uses TRBV28 with TRBJ2-5, with 10 bases lining up with TRBD1. CDR1 MDHEN and CDR2 SYDVKM come from the germline V gene. This CDR3 has 16 residues. The junction had 11 bases not matched to a gene; V was cut back by 6 bases and J by 4 bases. The CDR3 loop reads CASRGSGTGVSETQYF. Written as DNA, the CDR3 is TGTGCCAGCAGGGGATCCGGGACAGGGGTATCAGAGACCCAGTACTTC.

This chain's CDR3 is CASSLRTADYEQYF. The CDR3 nucleotides read TGCGCCAGCAGCTTAAGGACAGCAGACTACGAGCAGTACTTC. The chain uses TRBV5-1 and TRBJ2-7; D is perhaps TRBD1 (6 bases). Germline V gene lookup returns CDR1 SGHRS and CDR2 YFSETQ. The CDR3 totals 14 residues. V lost 2 bases, J lost 3 bases, and 12 bases lay in between.

This clone was counted between two and nine times. This sequence joins TRBV29-1 and TRBJ1-2, with D uncertain. With 6 bases removed from V and 8 bases from J, the gap between germline ends came to 13 bases. Germline V lookup: CDR1 SQVTM, CDR2 ANQGSEA. The CDR3 extends over 11 amino acids. CDR3 sequence: CSVLTRPGYTF. The CDR3, as DNA: TGCAGCGTGCTAACCCGCCCGGGCTACACCTTC.

This clone was observed a handful of times. The V call is TRBV5-1, the J call TRBJ2-7, with D possibly TRBD2 on 6 matching bases. The V and J ends lost 1 base and 2 bases respectively, with 13 bases between them. The CDR3 is 15 amino acids. Per the germline V gene, CDR1 is SGHRS and CDR2 is YFSETQ. The CDR3 nucleotides are TGCGCCAGCAGCTTGACCGGGGGAATCGCCTACGAGCAGTACTTC. Encoded protein: CASSLTGGIAYEQYF. Full variable domain (missing parts from reference TRBV5-1 and TRBJ2-7): KAGVTQTPRYLIKTRGQQVTLSCSPISGHRSVSWYQQTPGQGLQFLFEYFSETQRNKGNFPGRFSGRQFSNSRSEMNVSTLELGDSALYLCASSLTGGIAYEQYFGPGTRLTVT.

This clone was seen more than once but under ten times. V and J are TRBV18 and TRBJ2-7, with D possibly TRBD1 on 6 matching bases. Per the germline V gene, CDR1 is KGHSH and CDR2 is LQKENI. The CDR3 sequence is 14 residues long. The V end lost 3 bases, the J end lost 2 bases, and 11 bases lay between the germline ends. CDR3 DNA sequence: TGTGCCAGCTCACCGGGGACATCAGCCTACGAGCAGTACTTC. Residues: CASSPGTSAYEQYF.

The CDR3, as DNA: TGTGCCAGCAGCCGACAGGGGCTAGGGAATGAGCAGTTCTTC. This codes for CASSRQGLGNEQFF. V usage is TRBV14 and J usage is TRBJ2-1, with 8 bases that match TRBD1. CDR1 is SGHDN and CDR2 is FVKESK in the germline V gene. V was pared by 4 bases and J by 7 bases, with 6 bases of the junction left unmatched. The CDR3 extends over 14 amino acids.

This clone has only a few counts. The rearrangement uses TRBV4-1 and TRBJ2-7; D could derive from TRBD1 or TRBD2 (5 bases each). Per germline, CDR1 MGHRA and CDR2 YSYEKL. The CDR3 is 12 residues long. The V gene lost 4 bases and the J gene lost 7 bases, with 11 bases spanning the gap. CDR3 in amino acids: CASSPLRGEQYF. The CDR3 DNA follows: TGCGCCAGCAGCCCGCTGAGGGGAGAGCAGTACTTC.

This CDR3 is CASSIVLSAGELFF. CDR3 in DNA: TGTGCCAGCTCCATCGTCCTCTCGGCCGGGGAGCTGTTTTTT. V and J are TRBV5-6 and TRBJ2-2, with unresolved D. The germline gives CDR1 SGHDT, CDR2 YYEEEE. The CDR3 covers 14 residues. The V and J ends lost 7 bases and 6 bases respectively, with 16 bases between them.

The V gene is TRBV6-1, the J gene TRBJ2-1; D is perhaps TRBD2 (5 bases). Germline-derived CDR1 and CDR2 are MNHNS and SASEGT. V was pared by 1 base and J by 3 bases, with 10 bases between. CDR3 length: 15 amino acids. The CDR3 is CASSEGAGIYNEQFF. CDR3 in DNA: TGTGCCAGCAGTGAAGGCGCGGGTATCTACAATGAGCAGTTCTTC.

The chain couples TRBV7-2 to TRBJ2-5; D perhaps matches TRBD2 (5 bases). V lost 3 bases and J lost 4, with 6 bases in between. Germline CDR1 reads SGHTA; CDR2 reads FQGNSA. The CDR3 runs to 12 residues. The CDR3 bases are TGTGCCAGCAGCTTCGAGGGAGAGACCCAGTACTTC. Protein: CASSFEGETQYF.

V is TRBV11-2 and J is TRBJ2-1; D not resolved. The ends were cut back, 2 bases at V and 0 bases at J, with 8 bases in the middle. CDR1 SGHAT and CDR2 FQNNGV come from the germline V gene. CDR3 length equals 15 residues. The CDR3 loop reads CASSLLRSSYNEQFF. The CDR3 DNA follows: TGTGCCAGCAGCTTACTCAGGAGCTCCTACAATGAGCAGTTCTTC.

This clone was recorded only once. The V call is TRBV29-1, the J call TRBJ1-1; tentative D call: TRBD1 (6 bases). Between the trimmed V and J ends, which lost 7 bases and 0 bases, there was a span of 12 bases. The CDR3 length is 13 residues. The germline gives CDR1 SQVTM, CDR2 ANQGSEA. The CDR3, as DNA: TGCAGCGGGAGACAGGAGATGAACACTGAAGCTTTCTTT. Its translation is CSGRQEMNTEAFF.